Below, 27 T cell receptor beta chains from the same sample are listed, as sequenced in a study of T cells in Graves' hyperthyroidism and ophthalmopathy (dated by TCRdb to the late 2010s). Preparation of the library involved multiplex PCR. Sequencing took place on an Illumina HiSeq 2000. The TCR beta CDR3 regions were amplified from the RNA transcripts. The first round of RT-PCR for the TCR CDR3 was performed with the HTBI primer set and the Qiagen OneStep RT-PCR kit. TCRdb handled the public reads itself, with Q25 trimming in fastp and clone calling in MiXCR, and kept productive beta chains. Identical CDR3 proteins give one entry, which carries the most common genes and DNA. The sample table records 480,000 or so distinct CDR3 sequences; about 46% of these occur just once. Around 47% of the sample is taken by the ten largest. Sequenced material: peripheral blood or thyroid tissue (not recorded which). The receptors originated from an adult woman with Graves' disease, either hyperthyroidism or ophthalmopathy (not recorded which).

This clonotype was observed at least ten times. V usage is TRBV20-1 and J usage is TRBJ1-4; D gene unclear. V lost 3 bases to trimming and J lost 1 base, with 6 bases between them. Germline V gene sequence: CDR1 DFQATT, CDR2 SNEGSKA (reference sequence). The CDR3 totals 13 residues. Written as DNA, the CDR3 is TGCAGTGCTAGGTTCAGAACTAATGAAAAACTGTTTTTT. This codes for CSARFRTNEKLFF.

This clonotype was counted ten times or more. This chain connects TRBV11-2 to TRBJ1-2; D is ambiguous. V shed 5 bases and J shed 6 bases, with 13 bases lying between them. This CDR3 is built from 13 residues. From germline, CDR1 is SGHAT and CDR2 FQNNGV. The CDR3, as DNA: TGTGCCAGCAGCATCACCCGGGCAAATGGCTACACCTTC. Translation: CASSITRANGYTF.

This clonotype was detected only once. A single base separates this from a much larger clone, so it may be a read error. This chain links TRBV7-6 with TRBJ2-1, with D possibly matching TRBD2 (5 bases). This CDR3 comprises 14 residues. Looked up from germline, CDR1 is SGHVS and CDR2 is FNYEAQ. V was cut by 1 base and J by 10 bases, with 14 bases left in between. In DNA, the CDR3 is TGTGCCAGCAGCTTAGGAGGGAACTTCTACGAGCAGTTCTTC. Protein product: CASSLGGNFYEQFF.

Many counts were recorded for this clonotype. The chain links TRBV24-1 to TRBJ1-3; 11 bases map to TRBD1. CDR1 is KGHDR and CDR2 is SFDVKD in the germline V gene. V shed 3 bases and J 4 bases; nucleotides not matched to a gene: 16. This CDR3 region has 20 residues. The CDR3 here is CATSDRSRGQGVSHGNTIYF. As DNA, the CDR3 is TGTGCCACCAGTGATCGATCCAGGGGACAGGGGGTTTCACACGGAAACACCATATATTTT.

There are a few counts of this clonotype. The chain combines TRBV5-8 with TRBJ2-6; D is uncertain. The V end was cut by 0 bases, the J end by 16 bases, with 2 bases between. The V gene's germline CDR1 is SGHTS and CDR2 YDEGEE. The CDR3 spans 9 residues. The CDR3 sequence: CASSLGLTF. The CDR3 DNA is TGTGCCAGCAGCTTGGGGCTGACTTTC.

The CDR3 loop is CASSPYRSLTYEQYF. The CDR3 coding sequence is TGTGCCAGCAGCCCTTACAGAAGCCTTACCTACGAGCAGTACTTC. The V and J genes are TRBV7-9 and TRBJ2-7; no clear D gene. The germline V gene has CDR1 SEHNR and CDR2 FQNEAQ (reference sequence). The CDR3 totals 15 residues. Trimming took 5 bases from V and 2 from J, leaving 16 bases between them.

The chain carries TRBV2 and TRBJ2-5; 12 nucleotides line up with TRBD1. V lost 5 bases, J lost 5 bases, and 6 bases stayed unmatched. The CDR3 loop spans 15 amino acids. Germline V CDR1 and CDR2: SNHLY, FYNNEI. The CDR3 bases are TGTGCCAGCAGTCGGGACAGGGGGCCTGGGGAGACCCAGTACTTC. Translating gives CASSRDRGPGETQYF.

This chain links TRBV2 with TRBJ2-5; tentative D call: TRBD1 (6 bases). Germline V gives CDR1 SNHLY, CDR2 FYNNEI. The length of the CDR3 is 13 residues. V dropped 4 bases and J dropped 9 bases, with 15 bases sitting between them. The CDR3 is CASSGPGEQPQYF. The CDR3 DNA is TGTGCCAGCAGTGGGCCAGGGGAACAGCCCCAGTACTTC.

This clonotype was seen a handful of times. The chain combines TRBV7-2 with TRBJ2-2, with 10 bases aligning to TRBD1. The CDR3 runs 15 residues. With V trimmed by 2 bases and J by 6 bases, 3 bases remained unmatched. Germline CDR1 reads SGHTA; CDR2 reads FQGNSA. Here the CDR3 reads CASSLLGQGAGELFF. In nucleotides, the CDR3 is TGTGCCAGCAGCTTACTTGGACAGGGGGCCGGGGAGCTGTTTTTT.

The chain uses TRBV2 and TRBJ2-7; D is ambiguous. With 7 bases removed from V and 4 bases from J, the gap between germline ends came to 5 bases. CDR3 length equals 10 residues. Looked up from germline, CDR1 is SNHLY and CDR2 is FYNNEI. The CDR3 here is CASTVYEQYF. The CDR3, as DNA: TGTGCCAGCACAGTGTACGAGCAGTACTTC.

Turning to this clonotype: This may come from a read error, since a much larger clone is one base off. The V and J genes are TRBV12-3 or TRBV12-4 and TRBJ1-5; D gene uncertain. The CDR3 contains 12 residues. V dropped 7 bases and J dropped 5 bases, with 9 bases sitting between them. DNA of the CDR3: TGTGCCAGCACCCGAGACGATCAGCCCCAGCATTTT. This codes for CASTRDDQPQHF.

The table lists this clonotype with many counts. The rearrangement joins TRBV5-6 to TRBJ2-7, with D uncertain. The CDR3 covers 15 residues. Trimming took off 4 bases at V and 1 base at J, with 15 bases between the two ends. Germline-derived CDR1 and CDR2 are SGHDT and YYEEEE. CDR3 coding DNA: TGTGCCAGCAGCGCGGCCGGTCATTCGTCCTACGAGCAGTACTTC. Amino acid sequence: CASSAAGHSSYEQYF. The full variable domain, with the rest looked up from reference TRBV5-6 and TRBJ2-7, is DAGVTQSPTHLIKTRGQQVTLRCSPKSGHDTVSWYQQALGQGPQFIFQYYEEEERQRGNFPDRFSGHQFPNYSSELNVNALLLGDSALYLCASSAAGHSSYEQYFGPGTRLTVT.

This rearrangement joins TRBV7-6 to TRBJ2-5; 8 positions agree with TRBD1. The length of the CDR3 is 14 residues. CDR1 SGHVS and CDR2 FNYEAQ come from the germline V gene. J lost 7 bases, V lost 5 bases, and 9 bases had no gene match. The CDR3 sequence is CASSETGGAWTQYF. CDR3 nucleotide sequence: TGTGCCAGCAGCGAAACAGGGGGAGCTTGGACCCAGTACTTC.

This clonotype was counted many times. The rearrangement uses TRBV10-3 and TRBJ2-7; TRBD2 matches 7 bases. The CDR3 sequence is 17 residues long. Trimming at V came to 3 bases and at J to 4 bases, leaving 15 bases not matched to a gene. Germline values: CDR1 ENHRY, CDR2 SYGVKD. CDR3 loop: CAISDTLSSGVRYEQYF. The CDR3, as DNA: TGTGCCATCAGTGATACCCTTTCTAGCGGAGTAAGGTACGAGCAGTACTTC.

This clonotype was seen ten or more times. The chain couples TRBV7-9 to TRBJ2-5, with D perhaps TRBD2 (6 bases). V was clipped by 3 bases and J by 4 bases, with 12 bases between them. The CDR3 extends over 14 amino acids. CDR1 is SEHNR and CDR2 is FQNEAQ in the germline V gene (reference sequence). The CDR3 spells CASSFFGGGETQYF. The DNA of the CDR3 is TGTGCCAGCAGCTTCTTCGGGGGTGGAGAGACCCAGTACTTC.

This clonotype was detected ten times or more. The chain recombines TRBV7-9 with TRBJ1-5; the D gene is possibly TRBD1 (5 bases). The germline V gene has CDR1 SEHNR and CDR2 FQNEAQ (reference sequence). V was shortened by 3 bases and J by 6 bases, with 9 bases between the two germline ends. The CDR3 runs to 13 residues. CDR3 DNA sequence: TGTGCCAGCAGCTTGTTAGGGACTCAGCCCCAGCATTTT. This translates into CASSLLGTQPQHF.

The chain recombines TRBV7-9 with TRBJ2-2, with 7 bases lining up with TRBD2. Germline V gene sequence: CDR1 SEHNR, CDR2 FQNEAQ (reference sequence). This CDR3 region has 13 residues. The J segment lost 6 bases and the V segment lost 5 bases, leaving 3 bases of the junction unmatched. CDR3 region: CASSPAGAGELFF. In DNA form, the CDR3 reads TGTGCCAGCAGCCCGGCGGGGGCCGGGGAGCTGTTTTTT.

The gene calls are TRBV5-1 and TRBJ1-2, with D perhaps TRBD1 (6 bases). The CDR3 totals 13 residues. Trimming took off 3 bases at V and 4 bases at J, with 10 bases between the two ends. Germline V CDR1 and CDR2: SGHRS, YFSETQ. CDR3 nucleotides: TGCGCCAGCAGCTGGACAGTTTCCTATGGCTACACCTTC. It translates to CASSWTVSYGYTF.

This clonotype was counted at least ten times. The genes are TRBV24-1 and TRBJ1-2, with a possible D match to TRBD1 (5 bases). The CDR3 totals 15 residues. The V and J ends lost 3 bases and 4 bases respectively, with 14 bases between them. Germline V gene lookup returns CDR1 KGHDR and CDR2 SFDVKD. The CDR3: CATSDPSRGTYGYTF. In DNA form, the CDR3 reads TGTGCCACCAGTGATCCCAGCCGGGGCACCTATGGCTACACCTTC.

The chain links TRBV20-1 to TRBJ1-5; 10 nucleotides match TRBD1. The CDR3 spans 14 residues. Losses at the gene ends were 3 bases for V and 4 bases for J; bases not matched to a gene: 3. CDR1 DFQATT and CDR2 SNEGSKA come from the germline V gene (reference sequence). CDR3 DNA sequence: TGCAGTGCTAGCCCGGGACAGGGGAATCAGCCCCAGCATTTT. Encoded protein: CSASPGQGNQPQHF.

The sample holds many counts of this clonotype. J is TRBJ2-2 and V is TRBV20-1; TRBD2 matches at 10 bases. With V trimmed by 4 bases and J by 2 bases, 4 bases remained unmatched. The CDR3 sequence is 15 residues long. Per germline, CDR1 DFQATT and CDR2 SNEGSKA (reference sequence). The CDR3: CSATGLAENTGELFF. CDR3 DNA sequence: TGCAGTGCTACCGGACTAGCGGAAAACACCGGGGAGCTGTTTTTT.

This clonotype turned up a few times. The V gene is TRBV20-1, the J gene TRBJ2-7, with 7 bases aligning to TRBD1. J lost 7 bases, V lost 2 bases, and 8 bases had no gene match. The CDR3 consists of 13 residues. Germline V gives CDR1 DFQATT, CDR2 SNEGSKA (reference sequence). The CDR3 DNA reads TGCAGTGCTAGAAAGACAGGGCGGTGGGAGCAGTACTTC. Translated, it gives CSARKTGRWEQYF.

This clonotype was observed many times. The rearrangement joins TRBV6-2 or TRBV6-3 to TRBJ1-6; maybe TRBD1 (6 bases). The CDR3 is 15 amino acids. Trimming took 6 bases from V and 7 from J, leaving 16 bases between them. Germline CDR1 and CDR2: MNHEY and SVGEGT. For the CDR3, the DNA is TGTGCCAGCAGACTACCAGGGGTATCCAATTCACCCCTCCACTTT. Translating gives CASRLPGVSNSPLHF.

In this sample, this clonotype turned up many times. V and J are TRBV24-1 and TRBJ2-2; D is ambiguous. CDR3 length equals 14 residues. V dropped 4 bases and J dropped 3 bases, with 8 bases sitting between them. Per the germline V gene, CDR1 is KGHDR and CDR2 is SFDVKD. CDR3 residues: CATSESSDTGELFF. The CDR3 DNA reads as TGTGCCACCAGTGAGAGCTCGGACACCGGGGAGCTGTTTTTT.

Comment on this clonotype: The junction shows a germline mismatch at one end, possibly a read error. CDR3 bases: TGCGCCAGCAGTGAAGTAGGGAACACCGGGGAGCCGTTTTTT. Protein: CASSEVGNTGEPFF. The chain recombines TRBV10-1 with TRBJ2-2, with D possibly TRBD2 on 5 matching bases. CDR3 length equals 14 residues. Germline V CDR1 and CDR2: WNHNN, SYGVQD (reference sequence).

In its sample, this clonotype was seen many times. The genes are TRBV29-1 and TRBJ2-2; TRBD2 matches at 14 bases. The V and J ends lost 6 bases and 10 bases, in that order; junction bases with no gene match: 4. The CDR3 is made up of 13 amino acids. Germline V gene sequence: CDR1 SQVTM, CDR2 ANQGSEA. The CDR3 reads CSVGTSGSVELFF. The CDR3 DNA follows: TGCAGCGTCGGGACTAGCGGGAGTGTGGAGCTGTTTTTT.

The CDR3 DNA reads TGCAGCGTTGAAGATCGCGGGCAAAGGGTTTACAATGAGCAGTTCTTC. The encoded protein is CSVEDRGQRVYNEQFF. The rearrangement uses TRBV29-1 and TRBJ2-7, with D possibly TRBD2 on 5 matching bases. TRBJ2-1 explains the end of the DNA better; the J call may be wrong. This CDR3 has 16 residues. Germline V gives CDR1 SQVTM, CDR2 ANQGSEA.